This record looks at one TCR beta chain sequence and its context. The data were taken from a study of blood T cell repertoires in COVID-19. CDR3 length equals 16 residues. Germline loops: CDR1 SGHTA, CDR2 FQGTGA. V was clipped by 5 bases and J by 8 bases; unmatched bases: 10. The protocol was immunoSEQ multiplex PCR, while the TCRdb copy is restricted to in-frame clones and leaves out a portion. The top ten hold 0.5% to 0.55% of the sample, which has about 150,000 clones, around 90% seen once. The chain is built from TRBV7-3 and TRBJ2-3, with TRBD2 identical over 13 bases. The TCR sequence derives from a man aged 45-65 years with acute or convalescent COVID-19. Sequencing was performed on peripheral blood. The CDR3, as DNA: TGTGCCAGCAGCGCTGGACTAGCGGGAGAGAGCGGTACGCAGTATTTT. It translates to CASSAGLAGESGTQYF.